This T cell receptor beta chain was captured in a study of cytomegalovirus exposure and HLA in healthy donors. Study background: T cells numbering some 170 million yielded more than 100 million unique TCR beta sequences in an earlier analysis.

The PCR contained 60 Vbeta and 13 Jbeta primers. Sequencing was performed with immunoSEQ multiplex PCR; in TCRdb, only in-frame clones are kept and a portion is missing. The sample contains 85,000 to 90,000 clones, about 70% of which appear only once. This clone was seen once. Its antigen is currently unknown. The V end lost 0 bases, the J end lost 3 bases, and 16 bases lay between the germline ends. Germline CDR1 SGHRS, CDR2 YFSETQ. CDR3 length equals 16 residues. The study's findings and limits: CMV antigen specificity of three CMV-associated chains was confirmed in vitro.

The J gene is TRBJ2-7, the V gene TRBV5-1, with D tentatively TRBD1 (6 bases). This TCR came from a man aged 25 to 40 in good health and CMV-seronegative. Sequenced input: PBMCs. The CDR3: CASSLVTGISLYEQYF. In DNA form, the CDR3 reads TGCGCCAGCAGCTTGGTAACAGGGATTAGCCTCTACGAGCAGTACTTC.